This entry lists 11 T cell receptor beta chains sequenced from one sample in a study of persistence of HIV-infected CD4 T cells. Nonspecific anti-CD3/anti-CD28 bead stimulation represents the broad CD4+ T cell repertoire. Responding CD4+ T cells were sorted by upregulation of both CD40 ligand and CD69. Sequencing used immunoSEQ version 4 in survey mode. Method: immunoSEQ multiplex PCR; TCRdb's copy keeps in-frame clones and lacks some. This table has roughly 48,000 clones, 88% appearing once. The antigens these receptors bind are not known. The specimen was CD4+ T cells sorted from PBMCs after approximately 18-hour stimulation, collected from a patient who received antiretroviral therapy. Receptors originate from an adult woman with HIV who was CMV-seropositive.

The chain carries TRBV14 and TRBJ1-3; D is undetermined. The germline V and J ends were trimmed by 4 bases and 0 bases, with 16 bases remaining between them. Germline loops: CDR1 SGHDN, CDR2 FVKESK. This CDR3 is built from 17 residues. The CDR3 DNA reads as TGTGCCAGCAGCCCCCAAGGGCCGTTCAACTCTGGAAACACCATATATTTT. Translating gives CASSPQGPFNSGNTIYF.

CDR3 in DNA: TGCGCCAGCAGCTTGGCGTGGGGGACAGGGATGTTGGAGACCCAGTACTTC. Its translation is CASSLAWGTGMLETQYF. The chain is built from TRBV5-1 and TRBJ2-5; TRBD1 aligns across 9 bases. Germline CDR1 SGHRS, CDR2 YFSETQ. The CDR3 loop spans 17 amino acids. Trimming cost V 0 bases and J 5 bases; bases outside gene matches: 11.

This clone appeared once. V is TRBV21-1 and J is TRBJ1-1. TRBV21-1 is a known pseudogene. The CDR3 runs 16 residues. The CDR3 sequence is CASSKRWRAGNTEAFF. As DNA, the CDR3 is TGTGCCAGCAGCAAAAGGTGGAGGGCGGGGAACACTGAAGCTTTCTTT.

This sequence joins TRBV19 and TRBJ2-1; TRBD1 agrees at 12 bases. V shed 4 bases and J 8 bases; nucleotides not matched to a gene: 9. Germline V gene sequence: CDR1 LNHDA, CDR2 SQIVND (reference sequence). This CDR3 contains 16 residues. In DNA form, the CDR3 reads TGTGCCAGTAGTAAGGGACCCGGGACAGGGGGCTATGAGCAGTTCTTC. It yields the protein CASSKGPGTGGYEQFF.

This clone was recorded only once. This chain links TRBV11-3 with TRBJ2-7, with 8 bases matching TRBD1. The CDR3 runs to 14 residues. CDR1 and CDR2 (germline): SGHNT, YENEEA. J gave up 11 bases and V 0 bases, and 9 bases lay outside the gene matches. The CDR3: CASSLEGRTGIKYF. As DNA, the CDR3 is TGTGCCAGCAGCTTAGAAGGGAGGACAGGGATTAAGTACTTC.

V gene TRBV9 combines with J gene TRBJ2-5, with TRBD2 matching 8 bases. Germline V gene data show CDR1 as SGDLS and CDR2 as YYNGEE. This CDR3 comprises 16 residues. J gave up 1 base and V 0 bases, and 5 bases lay outside the gene matches. The CDR3 loop is CASSVEASGFQETQYF. The CDR3 DNA is TGTGCCAGCAGCGTAGAGGCTAGCGGGTTCCAAGAGACCCAGTACTTC.

The rearrangement links TRBV15 to TRBJ2-5, with TRBD2 matching over 9 bases. After removal of 0 bases from V and 4 bases from J, the junction contained 3 bases not matched to a gene. This CDR3 comprises 15 residues. Germline CDR1 LNHNV, CDR2 YYDKDF (reference sequence). The CDR3 protein is CATSRDAGGVETQYF. The CDR3 coding sequence is TGTGCCACCAGCAGAGATGCGGGGGGGGTAGAGACCCAGTACTTC.

The table lists this clone with a count of one. This chain connects TRBV18 to TRBJ2-4; 7 bases are a match to TRBD2. The CDR3 is 14 residues long. Germline CDR1 reads KGHSH; CDR2 reads LQKENI. The V segment lost 3 bases and the J segment 8 bases; nucleotides outside the gene matches: 7. CDR3 sequence reads: CASSPGGTVDIQYF. The CDR3 DNA follows: TGTGCCAGCTCACCGGGAGGGACGGTGGACATTCAGTACTTC.

The chain carries TRBV29-1 and TRBJ1-3; possible D gene TRBD1, 6 bases. Trimming left V 8 bases short and J 0 bases short, with 11 bases between. Germline CDR1 is SQVTM and CDR2 is ANQGSEA. The CDR3 covers 13 residues. The chain's CDR3 is CSIAGDSGNTIYF. In DNA, the CDR3 is TGCAGCATCGCAGGGGACTCTGGAAACACCATATATTTT.

This chain links TRBV7-3 with TRBJ1-5; D unclear. CDR1 SGHTA and CDR2 FQGTGA come from the germline V gene. CDR3 length equals 13 residues. Trimming left V 2 bases short and J 5 bases short, with 7 bases between. CDR3 sequence reads: CASSLFQDQPQHF. In DNA, the CDR3 is TGTGCCAGCAGCTTATTTCAGGATCAGCCCCAGCATTTT. Combining the CDR3 with reference TRBV7-3 and TRBJ1-5 gives the whole variable domain GAGVSQTPSNKVTEKGKYVELRCDPISGHTALYWYRQSLGQGPEFLIYFQGTGAADDSGLPNDRFFAVRPEGSVSTLKIQRTERGDSAVYLCASSLFQDQPQHFGDGTRLSIL.

This clone was counted a single time. The rearrangement uses TRBV28 and TRBJ2-7; D possibly matches TRBD1 or TRBD2 (5 bases each). Per the germline V gene, CDR1 is MDHEN and CDR2 is SYDVKM. Between the trimmed V and J ends, which lost 4 bases and 4 bases, there was a span of 8 bases. This CDR3 contains 12 residues. CDR3 bases: TGTGCCAGCAGTTGGGGGAATTACGAGCAGTACTTC. This codes for CASSWGNYEQYF.